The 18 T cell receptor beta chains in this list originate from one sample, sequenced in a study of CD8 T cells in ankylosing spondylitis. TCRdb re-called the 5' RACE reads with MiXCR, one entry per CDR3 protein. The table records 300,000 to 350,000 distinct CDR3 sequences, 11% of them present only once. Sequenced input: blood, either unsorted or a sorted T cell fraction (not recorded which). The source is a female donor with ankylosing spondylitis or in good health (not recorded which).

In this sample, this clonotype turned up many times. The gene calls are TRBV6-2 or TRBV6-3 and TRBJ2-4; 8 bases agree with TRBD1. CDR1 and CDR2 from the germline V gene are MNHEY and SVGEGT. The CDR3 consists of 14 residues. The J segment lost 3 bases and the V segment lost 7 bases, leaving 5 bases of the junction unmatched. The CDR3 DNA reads TGTGCCAGCACCTTACAGGGGGTCAAAAACATTCAGTACTTC. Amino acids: CASTLQGVKNIQYF.

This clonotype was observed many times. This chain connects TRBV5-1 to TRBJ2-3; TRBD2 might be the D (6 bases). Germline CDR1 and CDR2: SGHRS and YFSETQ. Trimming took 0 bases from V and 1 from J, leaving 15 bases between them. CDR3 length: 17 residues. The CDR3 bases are TGCGCCAGCAGCTTGGCCTCGTTCGGGGGTGGCACAGATACGCAGTATTTT. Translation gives CASSLASFGGGTDTQYF.

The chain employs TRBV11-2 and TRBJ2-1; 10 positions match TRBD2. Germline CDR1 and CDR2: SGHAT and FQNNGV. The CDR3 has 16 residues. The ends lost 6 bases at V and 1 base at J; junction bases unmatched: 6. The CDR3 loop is CASRSLAGVSYNEQFF. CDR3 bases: TGTGCCAGCAGATCGCTAGCGGGAGTGTCCTACAATGAGCAGTTCTTC.

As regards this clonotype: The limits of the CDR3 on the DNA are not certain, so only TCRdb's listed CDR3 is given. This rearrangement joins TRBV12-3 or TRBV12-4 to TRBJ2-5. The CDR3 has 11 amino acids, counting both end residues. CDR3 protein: CASSSILAQYF.

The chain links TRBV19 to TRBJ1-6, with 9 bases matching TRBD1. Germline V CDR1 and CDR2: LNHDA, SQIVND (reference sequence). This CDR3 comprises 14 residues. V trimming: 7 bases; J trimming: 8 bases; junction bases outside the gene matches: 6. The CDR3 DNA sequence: TGTGCCAGTACCCCGGGACAGGGATATTCACCCCTCCACTTT. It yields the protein CASTPGQGYSPLHF.

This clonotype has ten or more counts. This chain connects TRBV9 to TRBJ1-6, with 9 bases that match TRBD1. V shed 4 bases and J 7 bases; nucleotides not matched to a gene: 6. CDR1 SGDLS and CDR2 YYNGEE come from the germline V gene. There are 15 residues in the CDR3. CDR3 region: CASSSPTGGNSPLHF. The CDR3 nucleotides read TGTGCCAGCAGCTCCCCGACAGGGGGGAATTCACCCCTCCACTTT.

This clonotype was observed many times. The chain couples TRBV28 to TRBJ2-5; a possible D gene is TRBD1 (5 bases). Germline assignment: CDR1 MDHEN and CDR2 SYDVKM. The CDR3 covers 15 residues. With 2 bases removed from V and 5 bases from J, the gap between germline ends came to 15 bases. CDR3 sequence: CASSLPGSDLETQYF. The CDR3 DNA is TGTGCCAGCAGTTTACCAGGGTCCGATCTGGAGACCCAGTACTTC. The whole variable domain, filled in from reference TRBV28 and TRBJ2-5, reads DVKVTQSSRYLVKRTGEKVFLECVQDMDHENMFWYRQDPGLGLRLIYFSYDVKMKEKGDIPEGYSVSREKKERFSLILESASTNQTSMYLCASSLPGSDLETQYFGPGTRLLVL.

CDR3 region: CASSSGGTRGTDTQYF. Written as DNA, the CDR3 is TGCGCCAGCAGCTCGGGGGGGACTCGGGGCACAGATACGCAGTATTTT. V is TRBV5-1 and J is TRBJ2-3; 8 bases align to TRBD2. The V gene's germline CDR1 is SGHRS and CDR2 YFSETQ. J was trimmed by 1 base and V by 3 bases; bases with no gene match: 7. The CDR3 length is 16 residues.

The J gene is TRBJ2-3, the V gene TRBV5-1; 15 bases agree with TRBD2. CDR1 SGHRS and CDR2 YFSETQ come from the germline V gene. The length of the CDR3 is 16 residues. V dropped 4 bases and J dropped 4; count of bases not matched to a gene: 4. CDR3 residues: CASSQGTSGGPDTQYF. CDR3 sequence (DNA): TGCGCCAGCAGCCAGGGGACTAGCGGGGGGCCAGATACGCAGTATTTT.

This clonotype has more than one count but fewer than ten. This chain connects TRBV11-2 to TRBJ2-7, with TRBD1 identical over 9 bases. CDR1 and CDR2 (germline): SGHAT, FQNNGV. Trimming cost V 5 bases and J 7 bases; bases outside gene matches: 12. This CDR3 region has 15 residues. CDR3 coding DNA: TGTGCCAGCAGCGTACCCCCGGGACAGGGTAGGGAGCAGTACTTC. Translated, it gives CASSVPPGQGREQYF.

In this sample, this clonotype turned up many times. This chain's CDR3 is CASSQGTGALNTEAFF. DNA of the CDR3: TGTGCCAGCAGCCAAGGTACAGGGGCTCTGAACACTGAAGCTTTCTTT. This sequence joins TRBV14 and TRBJ1-1; 7 bases align to TRBD1. The CDR3 is 16 residues long. V trimming: 1 base; J trimming: 0 bases; junction bases outside the gene matches: 5. Germline CDR1 SGHDN, CDR2 FVKESK.

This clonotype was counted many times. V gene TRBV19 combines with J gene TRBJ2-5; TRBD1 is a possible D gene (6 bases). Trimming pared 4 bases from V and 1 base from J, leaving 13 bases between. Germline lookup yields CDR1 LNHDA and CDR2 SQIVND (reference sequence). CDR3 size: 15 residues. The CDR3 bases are TGTGCCAGTAGTAATTCCCAGGGGTTCCAAGAGACCCAGTACTTC. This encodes CASSNSQGFQETQYF.

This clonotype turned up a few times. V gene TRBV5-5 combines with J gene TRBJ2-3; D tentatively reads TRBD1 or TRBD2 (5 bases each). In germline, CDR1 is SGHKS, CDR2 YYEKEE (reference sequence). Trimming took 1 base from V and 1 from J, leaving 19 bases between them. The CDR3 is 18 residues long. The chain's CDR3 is CASSLPRAIGTGTDTQYF. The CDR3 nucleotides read TGTGCCAGCAGCTTGCCCCGCGCGATCGGGACGGGCACAGATACGCAGTATTTT.

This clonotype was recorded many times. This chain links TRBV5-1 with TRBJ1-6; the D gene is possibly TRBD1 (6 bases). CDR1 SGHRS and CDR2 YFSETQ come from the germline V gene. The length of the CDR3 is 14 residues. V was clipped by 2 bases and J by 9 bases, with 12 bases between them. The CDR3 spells CASSFAGVGSPLHF. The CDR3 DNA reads TGCGCCAGCAGCTTTGCAGGGGTTGGTTCACCCCTCCACTTT.

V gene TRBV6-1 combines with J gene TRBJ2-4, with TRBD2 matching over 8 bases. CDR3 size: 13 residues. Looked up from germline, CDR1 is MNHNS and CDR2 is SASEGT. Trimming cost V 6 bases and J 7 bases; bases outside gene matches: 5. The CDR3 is CASSPGGGNIQYF. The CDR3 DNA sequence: TGTGCCAGCAGCCCGGGGGGGGGCAACATTCAGTACTTC.

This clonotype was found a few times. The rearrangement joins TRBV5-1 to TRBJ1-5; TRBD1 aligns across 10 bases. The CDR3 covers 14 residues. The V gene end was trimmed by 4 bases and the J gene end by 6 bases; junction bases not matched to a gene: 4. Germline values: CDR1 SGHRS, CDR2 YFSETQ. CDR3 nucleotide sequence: TGCGCCAGCAGCCCCGGGACAGGGGCTCAGCCCCAGCATTTT. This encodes CASSPGTGAQPQHF.

The CDR3 region is CASSYTGTGDPDTQYF. DNA for the CDR3: TGTGCCAGCAGCTATACCGGGACAGGGGATCCAGATACGCAGTATTTT. The chain has TRBV7-2 and TRBJ2-3, with TRBD1 matching 10 bases. CDR1 and CDR2 from the germline V gene are SGHTA and FQGNSA. V gave up 4 bases and J gave up 4 bases; unmatched junction bases: 8. The CDR3 contains 16 residues.

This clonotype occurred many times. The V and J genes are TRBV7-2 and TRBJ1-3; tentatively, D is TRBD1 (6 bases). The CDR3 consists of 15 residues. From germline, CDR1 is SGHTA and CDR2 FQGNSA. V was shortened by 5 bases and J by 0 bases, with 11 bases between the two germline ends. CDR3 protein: CASSPGHRSGNTIYF. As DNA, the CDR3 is TGTGCCAGCAGCCCGGGACACCGCTCTGGAAACACCATATATTTT.